What follows describes a single T cell receptor beta chain. TCRdb's copy holds only in-frame clones and misses some; the assay was immunoSEQ multiplex PCR. The repertoire holds about 110,000 clones, with 90% to 95% as singletons. These data are taken from a study of T cell changes during pregnancy in multiple sclerosis. Germline V gives CDR1 SNHLY, CDR2 FYNNEI. The V gene end was trimmed by 11 bases and the J gene end by 4 bases; junction bases not matched to a gene: 10. The CDR3 contains 14 residues. The rearrangement uses TRBV2 and TRBJ2-3; the match to TRBD1 covers 9 bases. The receptor comes from a female donor with multiple sclerosis, enrolled in a pregnancy study. The input for sequencing was peripheral blood, taken in the third trimester of pregnancy. CDR3 nucleotides: TGTGCCGGACTCGGGGACAGGGTCCCAGATACGCAGTATTTT. It codes for CAGLGDRVPDTQYF.